The clone carrying this TCR beta chain showed up many times. Germline V gene data show CDR1 as MGHRA and CDR2 as YSYEKL. J gave up 8 bases and V 5 bases, and 12 bases lay outside the gene matches. The CDR3 sequence is 16 residues long. The source of the sample is a study of spatial heterogeneity in lung cancer. Time point indicated: blood at routine non-recurrence follow-up after resection. Using its own MiXCR run on the 5' RACE reads, TCRdb lists one record per CDR3 protein. The table lists over 15,000 distinct CDR3 sequences, approximately 6.8% of them singletons. The sample consisted of PBMCs, taken at follow-up. The TCR comes from a male donor with early-stage non-small cell lung cancer. The chain combines TRBV4-1 with TRBJ1-6, with 7 bases lining up with TRBD1. This chain's CDR3 is CASSTRQGTSDSPLHF. The CDR3 DNA is TGCGCCAGCAGCACCCGACAGGGCACCAGCGATTCACCCCTCCACTTT.